Below, 21 T cell receptor beta chains from the same sample are listed, as sequenced in a study of Graves' ophthalmopathy and Graves' hyperthyroidism. The TCR beta CDR3 regions underwent amplification from RNA transcripts. Amplification began with first-round RT-PCR using HTBI primers, then second-round multiplex PCR was performed. TCRdb analysed the multiplex PCR reads with MiXCR anew, one entry per CDR3 protein. Here the sample spans roughly 480,000 distinct CDR3 sequences, under 15% being singletons. Sequencing used blood. The receptors shown here come from a woman aged 25-40 years with Graves' ophthalmopathy.

CDR3 region: CASSLKQGSEQYF. CDR3 nucleotides: TGTGCCAGCAGCCTGAAACAGGGGAGCGAGCAGTACTTC. This chain links TRBV12-3 or TRBV12-4 with TRBJ2-7; 7 nucleotides align to TRBD1. Trimming cost V 6 bases and J 6 bases; bases outside gene matches: 8. The CDR3 has 13 residues.

This clonotype has a count of ten or more. J is TRBJ1-1 and V is TRBV10-1, with unresolved D. The CDR3 is 16 residues long. V lost 0 bases, J lost 5 bases, and 16 bases lay in between. Germline CDR1 is WNHNN and CDR2 is SYGVQD (reference sequence). This chain's CDR3 is CASSESPLAGGTEAFF. DNA of the CDR3: TGCGCCAGCAGTGAGTCCCCTCTGGCAGGCGGAACTGAAGCTTTCTTT.

This clonotype was recorded a few times. J is TRBJ2-7 and V is TRBV27, with 11 bases matching TRBD1. The CDR3 contains 15 residues. The junction had 3 bases not matched to a gene; V was cut back by 3 bases and J by 2 bases. Germline-derived CDR1 and CDR2 are MNHEY and SMNVEV (reference sequence). The CDR3, as DNA: TGTGCCAGCAGTTTCCTGGACAGGGGGCCCTACGAGCAGTACTTC. Its translation: CASSFLDRGPYEQYF.

The V gene is TRBV18, the J gene TRBJ2-7; tentatively, D is TRBD1 (5 bases). The V end was cut by 1 base, the J end by 4 bases, with 11 bases between. This CDR3 has 14 amino acids. Germline V lookup: CDR1 KGHSH, CDR2 LQKENI. CDR3 sequence reads: CASSPRAGQYEQYF. CDR3 DNA sequence: TGTGCCAGCTCACCACGTGCAGGGCAGTACGAGCAGTACTTC.

This clonotype was observed once. Here the CDR3 reads CSARGGLAGAFKETQYF. The CDR3 bases are TGCAGTGCTAGAGGGGGACTAGCGGGAGCCTTTAAAGAGACCCAGTACTTC. The rearrangement joins TRBV20-1 to TRBJ2-5; 14 bases align to TRBD2. This CDR3 is 17 amino acids long. V shed 1 base, J shed 3 bases, and the junction held 7 bases outside the gene matches. The germline V gene encodes CDR1 DFQATT and CDR2 SNEGSKA (reference sequence).

This clonotype has ten or more counts. This may be a read error: a much more frequent sequence differs by one nucleotide. The chain combines TRBV6-2 or TRBV6-3 with TRBJ2-7, with 7 nucleotides matching TRBD1. The CDR3 sequence is 14 residues long. Per germline, CDR1 MNHEY and CDR2 SVGEGT. The CDR3 loop reads CASSYGTASGERYF. The CDR3 bases are TGTGCCAGCAGTTACGGGACAGCTAGTGGGGAGCGGTACTTC.

V and J are TRBV13 and TRBJ2-7, with D hard to call. The CDR3 has 13 amino acids. The germline gives CDR1 PRHDT, CDR2 FYEKMQ (reference sequence). The V end was cut by 5 bases, the J end by 2 bases, with 10 bases between. CDR3 region: CASSPRPPYEQYF. In nucleotides, the CDR3 is TGTGCCAGCAGCCCCCGCCCCCCCTACGAGCAGTACTTC.

This clonotype was counted a few times. The rearrangement joins TRBV28 to TRBJ2-7; D uncertain. Germline CDR1 is MDHEN and CDR2 is SYDVKM. V lost 6 bases, J lost 2 bases, and 11 bases lay in between. The CDR3 covers 13 residues. Here the CDR3 reads CASRPGPAYEQYF. The DNA for the CDR3 is TGTGCCAGCAGACCCGGGCCGGCCTACGAGCAGTACTTC.

There are a few counts of this clonotype. The chain couples TRBV20-1 to TRBJ1-1; tentatively, D is TRBD1 (6 bases). The V and J ends lost 3 bases and 0 bases respectively, with 14 bases between them. CDR1 and CDR2 from the germline V gene are DFQATT and SNEGSKA (reference sequence). The CDR3 consists of 15 residues. CDR3 amino acids: CSARGGPRVNTEAFF. CDR3 DNA: TGCAGTGCTAGGGGGGGGCCAAGGGTGAACACTGAAGCTTTCTTT.

This clonotype was observed many times. This chain connects TRBV4-1 to TRBJ2-6; D is ambiguous. CDR1 MGHRA and CDR2 YSYEKL come from the germline V gene. This CDR3 is built from 15 residues. Trimming removed 4 bases from V and 3 bases from J, with 10 bases in between. This chain's CDR3 is CASSRTSGGANVLTF. DNA of the CDR3: TGCGCCAGCAGCCGCACGTCGGGTGGGGCCAACGTCCTGACTTTC.

In its sample, this clonotype was seen many times. The rearrangement links TRBV4-1 to TRBJ1-1; 9 nucleotides align to TRBD1. The length of the CDR3 is 15 residues. The V and J ends lost 2 bases and 4 bases, in that order; junction bases with no gene match: 5. From germline, CDR1 is MGHRA and CDR2 YSYEKL. The CDR3 bases are TGCGCCAGCAGCCAAATATCGACAGGGGGCACTGAAGCTTTCTTT. This sequence encodes CASSQISTGGTEAFF.

This clonotype has a handful of counts. The V call is TRBV2, the J call TRBJ2-2, with D unclear. V was pared by 7 bases and J by 0 bases, with 6 bases between. Germline CDR1 and CDR2: SNHLY and FYNNEI. The CDR3 covers 13 residues. The CDR3 region is CASTTTNTGELFF. In nucleotides, the CDR3 is TGTGCCAGCACCACTACGAACACCGGGGAGCTGTTTTTT.

This clonotype occurred many times. V usage is TRBV28 and J usage is TRBJ1-2; D might be TRBD1 (5 bases). The CDR3 extends over 14 amino acids. V was trimmed by 5 bases and J by 5 bases, leaving 15 bases between them. In germline, CDR1 is MDHEN, CDR2 SYDVKM. Here the CDR3 DNA reads TGTGCCAGCAGTGTCAAGGGACCGATTTATGGCTACACCTTC. It encodes CASSVKGPIYGYTF.

The chain uses TRBV6-4 and TRBJ2-7; TRBD2 matches 11 bases. The V gene end was trimmed by 2 bases and the J gene end by 0 bases; junction bases not matched to a gene: 9. Germline CDR1 is MRHNA and CDR2 is SNTAGT. The CDR3 runs to 18 residues. CDR3 protein: CASSDGTEGTSGSYEQYF. For the CDR3, the DNA is TGTGCCAGCAGTGACGGAACCGAGGGGACTAGCGGCTCCTACGAGCAGTACTTC.

This clonotype was seen ten or more times. The chain links TRBV24-1 to TRBJ2-5; the match to TRBD1 covers 10 bases. Germline CDR1 KGHDR, CDR2 SFDVKD. V lost 0 bases to trimming and J lost 3 bases; unmatched junction nucleotides: 18. The CDR3 has 21 residues. The CDR3 protein is CATSDLTQRPQDRGVEETQYF. The CDR3 DNA reads as TGTGCCACCAGTGATTTGACCCAACGACCTCAGGACAGGGGGGTCGAAGAGACCCAGTACTTC.

As concerns this clonotype: This may arise from a read error, as a much more abundant clone is one base away. The chain recombines TRBV20-1 with TRBJ2-7; 7 positions agree with TRBD1. Germline V gives CDR1 DFQATT, CDR2 SNEGSKA (reference sequence). This CDR3 has 14 residues. CDR3 sequence reads: CSARDQDRSYEQHF. DNA of the CDR3: TGCAGTGCTAGAGACCAGGACAGGTCCTACGAGCAGCACTTC.

This clonotype was recorded many times. The chain carries TRBV7-8 and TRBJ1-1, with a possible D match to TRBD1 (5 bases). V gave up 4 bases and J gave up 5 bases, with 17 bases separating them. The CDR3 runs 15 residues. Germline V gene sequence: CDR1 SGHVS, CDR2 FQNEAQ. The CDR3 DNA is TGTGCCAGCAGCTCGAGGGGCAGAGGGCGGACTGAAGCTTTCTTT. It specifies CASSSRGRGRTEAFF.

This clonotype has ten or more counts. The rearrangement links TRBV3-1 to TRBJ2-5, with TRBD2 identical over 11 bases. Germline CDR1 reads LGHDT; CDR2 reads YNNKEL (reference sequence). V shed 4 bases, J shed 2 bases, and the junction held 6 bases outside the gene matches. This CDR3 is built from 16 residues. The CDR3 loop is CASSPMTSGIQETQYF. The CDR3 DNA is TGTGCCAGCAGCCCAATGACTAGCGGGATACAAGAGACCCAGTACTTC.

This clonotype was seen more than once but under ten times. A much larger clone lies one base from this, so it may be a read error. V is TRBV28 and J is TRBJ2-2, with D maybe TRBD2 (5 bases). CDR3 length: 11 residues. The germline CDR1 and CDR2 sequences are MDHEN and SYDVKM. The CDR3 nucleotides read TGTGCCAGCATGGGCACCGGGGAGCTGTGTTTT. This sequence encodes CASMGTGELCF.

This clonotype was counted many times. The gene calls are TRBV9 and TRBJ1-1; D possibly corresponds to TRBD1 (5 bases). Trimming took off 3 bases at V and 0 bases at J, with 12 bases between the two ends. Germline CDR1 and CDR2: SGDLS and YYNGEE. CDR3 length: 15 residues. CDR3 residues: CASSAAGGVNTEAFF. As DNA, the CDR3 is TGTGCCAGCAGCGCCGCCGGGGGGGTGAACACTGAAGCTTTCTTT.

The chain is built from TRBV12-3 or TRBV12-4 and TRBJ2-5; D possibly corresponds to TRBD2 (6 bases). The CDR3 spans 18 residues. V dropped 5 bases and J dropped 2 bases, with 24 bases sitting between them. Here the CDR3 DNA reads TGTGCCAGCAGTGGGCCCCGTTGGGCCTCCGGGACTCAAGAGACCCAGTACTTC. It specifies CASSGPRWASGTQETQYF.